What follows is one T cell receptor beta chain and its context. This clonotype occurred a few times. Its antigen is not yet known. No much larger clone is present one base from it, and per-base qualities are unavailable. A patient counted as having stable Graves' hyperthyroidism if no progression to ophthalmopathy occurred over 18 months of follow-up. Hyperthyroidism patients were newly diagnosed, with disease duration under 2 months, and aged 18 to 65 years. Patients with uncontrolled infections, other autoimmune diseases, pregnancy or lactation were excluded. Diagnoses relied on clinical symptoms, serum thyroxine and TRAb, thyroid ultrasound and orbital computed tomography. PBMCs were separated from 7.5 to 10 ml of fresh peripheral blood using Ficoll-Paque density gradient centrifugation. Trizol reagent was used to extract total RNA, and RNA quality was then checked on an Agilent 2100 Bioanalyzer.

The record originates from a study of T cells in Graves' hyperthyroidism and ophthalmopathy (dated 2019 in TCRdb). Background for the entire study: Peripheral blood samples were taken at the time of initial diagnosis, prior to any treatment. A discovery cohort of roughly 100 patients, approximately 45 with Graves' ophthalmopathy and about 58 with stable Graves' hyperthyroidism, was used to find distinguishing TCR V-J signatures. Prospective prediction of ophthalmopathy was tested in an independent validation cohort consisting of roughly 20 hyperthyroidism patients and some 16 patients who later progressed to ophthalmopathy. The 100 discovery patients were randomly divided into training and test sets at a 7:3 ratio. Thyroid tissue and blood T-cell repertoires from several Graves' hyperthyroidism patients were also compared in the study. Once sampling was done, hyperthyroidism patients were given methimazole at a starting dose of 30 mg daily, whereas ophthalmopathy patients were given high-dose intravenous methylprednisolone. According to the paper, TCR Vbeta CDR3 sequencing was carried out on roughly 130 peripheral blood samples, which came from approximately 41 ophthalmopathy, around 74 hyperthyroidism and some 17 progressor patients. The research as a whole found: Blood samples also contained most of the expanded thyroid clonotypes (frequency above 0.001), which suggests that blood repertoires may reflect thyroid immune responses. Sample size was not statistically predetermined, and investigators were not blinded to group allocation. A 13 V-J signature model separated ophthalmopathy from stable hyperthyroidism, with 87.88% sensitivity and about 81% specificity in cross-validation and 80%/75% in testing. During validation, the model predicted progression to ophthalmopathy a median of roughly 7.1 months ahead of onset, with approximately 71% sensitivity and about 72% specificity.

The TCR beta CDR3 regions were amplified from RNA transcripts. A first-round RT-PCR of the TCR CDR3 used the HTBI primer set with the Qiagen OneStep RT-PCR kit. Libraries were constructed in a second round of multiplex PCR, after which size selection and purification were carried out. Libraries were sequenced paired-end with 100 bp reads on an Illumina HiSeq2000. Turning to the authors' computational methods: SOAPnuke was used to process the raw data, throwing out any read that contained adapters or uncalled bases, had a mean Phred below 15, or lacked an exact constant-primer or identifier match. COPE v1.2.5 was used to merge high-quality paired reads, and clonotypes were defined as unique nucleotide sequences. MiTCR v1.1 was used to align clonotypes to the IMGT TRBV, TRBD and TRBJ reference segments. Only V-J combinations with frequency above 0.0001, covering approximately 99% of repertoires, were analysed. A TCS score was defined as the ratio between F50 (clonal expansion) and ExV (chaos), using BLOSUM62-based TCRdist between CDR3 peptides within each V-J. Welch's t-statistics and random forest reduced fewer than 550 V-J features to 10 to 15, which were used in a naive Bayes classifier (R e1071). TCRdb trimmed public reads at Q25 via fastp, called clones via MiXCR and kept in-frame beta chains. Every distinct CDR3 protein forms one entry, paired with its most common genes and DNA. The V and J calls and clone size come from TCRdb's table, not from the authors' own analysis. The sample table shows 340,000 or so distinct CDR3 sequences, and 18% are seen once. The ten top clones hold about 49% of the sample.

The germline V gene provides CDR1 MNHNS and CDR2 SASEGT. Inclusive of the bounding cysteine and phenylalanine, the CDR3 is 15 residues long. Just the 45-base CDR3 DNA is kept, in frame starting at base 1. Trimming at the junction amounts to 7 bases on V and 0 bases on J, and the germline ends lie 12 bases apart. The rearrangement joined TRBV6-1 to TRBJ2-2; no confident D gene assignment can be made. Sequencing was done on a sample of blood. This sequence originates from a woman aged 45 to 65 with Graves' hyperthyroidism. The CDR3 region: CASTRENANTGELFF. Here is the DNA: TGTGCCAGCACCCGCGAAAACGCGAACACCGGGGAGCTGTTTTTT.